This T cell receptor (beta chain) was observed in a study of T cell responses to AZD1222 COVID-19 vaccine. Study-level points and caveats: CD4 TCRs associated with vaccination spanned spike, dominating at 160-218 and 743-854. At baseline, just a handful of AZD1222 recipients tested seropositive. Mostly white British, mostly female donors; authors suggested clonal diversity may be underestimated.

Note on this clone: The antigen is undetermined.

V was clipped by 2 bases and J by 6 bases; unmatched bases: 12. The CDR3 consists of 17 residues. From germline, CDR1 is KGHSH and CDR2 LQKENI. Sequencing was performed with immunoSEQ multiplex PCR; in TCRdb, only in-frame clones are kept and a portion is missing. The repertoire holds about 120,000 clones, with about 88% as singletons. The source was peripheral blood, collected 28 days after the second AZD1222 dose. The receptor was isolated from an adult who received the AZD1222 COVID-19 vaccine. The chain joins TRBV18 to TRBJ2-1; 8 nucleotides line up with TRBD2. The DNA for the CDR3 is TGTGCCAGCTCACCAACCGGGACTAGTCATTTTCTCAATGAGCAGTTCTTC. This encodes CASSPTGTSHFLNEQFF.